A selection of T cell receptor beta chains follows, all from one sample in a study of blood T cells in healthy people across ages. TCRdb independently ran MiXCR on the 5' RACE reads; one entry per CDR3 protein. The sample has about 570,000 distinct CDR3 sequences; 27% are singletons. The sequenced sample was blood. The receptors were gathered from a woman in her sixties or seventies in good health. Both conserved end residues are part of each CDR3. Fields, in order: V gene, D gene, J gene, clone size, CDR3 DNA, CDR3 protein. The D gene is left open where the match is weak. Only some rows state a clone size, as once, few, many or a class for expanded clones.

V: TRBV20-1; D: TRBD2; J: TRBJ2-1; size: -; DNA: TGCAGTGCTAGAACTAGCGGGGGGGCCGATGAGCAGTTCTTC; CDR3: CSARTSGGADEQFF
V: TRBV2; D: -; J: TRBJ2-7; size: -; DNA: TGTGCCAGCAGTGAAGCGCCGGCGGGACTGAGCTCCTACGAGCAGTACTTC; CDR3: CASSEAPAGLSSYEQYF
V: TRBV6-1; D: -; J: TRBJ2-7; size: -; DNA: TGTGCCAGCAGTGAAGGAGCAGGGCGCTCCGAGCAGTACTTC; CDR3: CASSEGAGRSEQYF
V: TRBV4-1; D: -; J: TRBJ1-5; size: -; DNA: TGCGCCAGCAGCCAAGAGGGGGGGGTTAATCAGCCCCAGCATTTT; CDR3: CASSQEGGVNQPQHF
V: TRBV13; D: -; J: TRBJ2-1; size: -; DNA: TGTGCCAGCAGTTTATTCCCCGGGAGTGGTGAGCAGTTCTTC; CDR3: CASSLFPGSGEQFF
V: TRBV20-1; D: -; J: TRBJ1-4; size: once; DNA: TGCAGTGCTAGTAATAATGAAAAACTGTTTTTT; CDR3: CSASNNEKLFF
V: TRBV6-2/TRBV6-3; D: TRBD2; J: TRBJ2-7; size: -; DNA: TGTGCCAGCAGTCGTAGCGGGGGAGATCACGAGCAGTACTTC; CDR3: CASSRSGGDHEQYF
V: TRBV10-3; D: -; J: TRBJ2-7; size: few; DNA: TGTGCCATCAGTCCGGCGGGGGCGGGTACCTACGAGCAGTACTTC; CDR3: CAISPAGAGTYEQYF
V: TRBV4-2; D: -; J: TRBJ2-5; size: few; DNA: TGTGCCAGCAGCCAGACTTACGAAGGGGAGACCCAGTACTTC; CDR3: CASSQTYEGETQYF
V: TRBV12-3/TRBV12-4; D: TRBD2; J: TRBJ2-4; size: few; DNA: TGTGCCAGCAGTCCCCGGGGGGGCACCAAAAACATTCAGTACTTC; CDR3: CASSPRGGTKNIQYF
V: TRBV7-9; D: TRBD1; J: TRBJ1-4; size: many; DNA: TGTGCCAGCAGCTCGCTGACAGGGAGAGACGAAAAACTGTTTTTT; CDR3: CASSSLTGRDEKLFF
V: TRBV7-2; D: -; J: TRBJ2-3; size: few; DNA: TGTGCCAGCAGCAGATTCGTAGCCACAGATACGCAGTATTTT; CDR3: CASSRFVATDTQYF
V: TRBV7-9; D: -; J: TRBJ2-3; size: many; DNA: TGTGCCAGCAGACGGACAGGCACAGATACGCAGTATTTT; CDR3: CASRRTGTDTQYF
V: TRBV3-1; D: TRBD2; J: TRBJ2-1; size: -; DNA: TGTGCCAGCAGCCAAGAGATTACCGGGACTAGCAGTTACAATGAGCAGTTCTTC; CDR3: CASSQEITGTSSYNEQFF
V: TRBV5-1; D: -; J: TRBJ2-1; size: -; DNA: TGCGCCAGCAGCCCTAACCCCTACTCCTACAATGAGCAGTTCTTC; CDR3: CASSPNPYSYNEQFF
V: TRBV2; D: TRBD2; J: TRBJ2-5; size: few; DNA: TGTGCCAGCGTTCGGGGGGGAGGAGAGACCCAGTACTTC; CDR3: CASVRGGGETQYF
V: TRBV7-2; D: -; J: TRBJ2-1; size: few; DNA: TGTGCCAGCTCTACTTTAAGGACAGTAACGAATGAGCAGTTCTTC; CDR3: CASSTLRTVTNEQFF
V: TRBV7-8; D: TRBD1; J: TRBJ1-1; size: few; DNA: TGTGCCAGCAGGAGACAGGGGGCGATAAAAACTGAAGCTTTCTTT; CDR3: CASRRQGAIKTEAFF
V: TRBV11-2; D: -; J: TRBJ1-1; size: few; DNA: TGTGCCAGCAGCCACCCCAGGGGAACGACTCTGAACACTGAAGCTTTCTTT; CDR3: CASSHPRGTTLNTEAFF
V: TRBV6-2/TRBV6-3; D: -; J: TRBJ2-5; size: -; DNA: TGTGCCAGCACCCCGGCAGGGATGGAGACCCAGTACTTC; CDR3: CASTPAGMETQYF
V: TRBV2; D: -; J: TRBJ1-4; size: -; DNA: TGTGCCAGCAGCCACAGGGTTGAAAAACTGTTTTTT; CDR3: CASSHRVEKLFF
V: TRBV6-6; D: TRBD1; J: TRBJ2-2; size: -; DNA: TGTGCCAGCCAAACCGGGACAGAACGGACCGGGGAGCTGTTTTTT; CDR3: CASQTGTERTGELFF
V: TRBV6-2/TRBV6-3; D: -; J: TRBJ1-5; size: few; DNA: TGTGCCAGCAGTTGCGCGGGGGGCAATCAGCCCCAGCATTTT; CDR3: CASSCAGGNQPQHF
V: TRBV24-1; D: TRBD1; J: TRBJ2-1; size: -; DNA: TGTGCCACCAGTGACCTAGACAGGGTGGTCAATGAGCAGTTCTTC; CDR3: CATSDLDRVVNEQFF
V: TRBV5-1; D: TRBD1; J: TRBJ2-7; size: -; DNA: TGCGCCAGCAGCTTGTTAGGACAGGGGATAACCTACGAGCAGTACTTC; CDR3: CASSLLGQGITYEQYF
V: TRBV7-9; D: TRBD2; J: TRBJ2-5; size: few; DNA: TGTGCCAGCAGCTGGGACTACCCACAAGAGACCCAGTACTTC; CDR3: CASSWDYPQETQYF